The following is a T cell receptor (beta chain) sequence with its context. RNA totalling about 0.45 to 1 ug underwent reverse transcription with random hexamers. Coverage of TCR beta CDR3 amplification by immunoSEQ multiplex PCR extended to 54 Vbeta and 13 Jbeta. TCRdb itself ran the immunoSEQ multiplex PCR reads through MiXCR, one entry per CDR3 protein. The sample holds 150,000 or so distinct CDR3 sequences, 95% to 96% seen once. The sample originates from a study of CD8 T cells in Susac syndrome. The germline V gene encodes CDR1 MNHEY and CDR2 SMNVEV (reference sequence). V lost 6 bases to trimming and J lost 3 bases; unmatched junction nucleotides: 4. This CDR3 region has 13 residues. The patients who served as multiple sclerosis controls were treatment-naive and had stable or active relapsing-remitting disease that fulfilled the revised McDonald criteria.

The receptor was isolated from a human donor with multiple sclerosis. Sample: CD8+ T cells from PBMCs. The chain joins TRBV27 to TRBJ1-2; 7 positions agree with TRBD1. This chain's CDR3 is CASSYRGDYGYTF. CDR3 bases: TGTGCCAGCAGCTACAGGGGTGACTATGGCTACACCTTC.